The rows below give T cell receptor beta chains drawn from one sample of a study of T cells after posttransplantation cyclophosphamide. TCRdb's table, derived via immunoSEQ multiplex PCR, lists solely in-frame clones and lacks some. The sample includes over 10,000 clones, none of them occurring once. Source: PBMCs, taken after allogeneic stem cell transplant with posttransplant cyclophosphamide. All receptors come from a female patient in her 40s who received an allogeneic stem cell transplant from an unrelated donor, was CMV-positive, and had acute GVHD only. Some T cells here may be from the graft donor. The CDR3 runs from the conserved cysteine through the conserved F or W. The D gene is left open where the match is weak. Size is omitted from some rows. Given values are once, few, many or a class for expanded clones.

clone size,V gene,J gene,D gene,CDR3 DNA,CDR3 protein
few,TRBV27,TRBJ2-5,TRBD2,TGTGCCAGCAGTTTATTACCGGGGGGGGAGACCCAGTACTTC,CASSLLPGGETQYF
many,TRBV5-1,TRBJ2-1,NA,TGCGCCAGCAGCTTGGAGGGCGGGGCCTCCTACAATGAGCAGTTCTTC,CASSLEGGASYNEQFF
many,TRBV30,TRBJ1-5,NA,TGTGCCTGGGGAGAGGCCCATCAGCCCCAGCATTTT,CAWGEAHQPQHF
many,TRBV6-5,TRBJ2-7,NA,TGTGCCAGCAGTTCCTCGACGGGAACCTACGAGCAGTACTTC,CASSSSTGTYEQYF
NA,TRBV9,TRBJ1-1,NA,TGTGCCAGCAGCGTAGCCGGGTACCCAACTGAAGCTTTCTTT,CASSVAGYPTEAFF
many,TRBV27,TRBJ1-5,TRBD1,TGTGCCAGCAGTAGGGCAGGGGGTCTTCAGCCCCAGCATTTT,CASSRAGGLQPQHF
many,TRBV16,TRBJ2-2,TRBD2,TGTGCCAGCAGCCAATCCGGCGGGGGGCCCACCGGGGAGCTGTTTTTT,CASSQSGGGPTGELFF
few,TRBV28,TRBJ1-6,TRBD1,TGTGCCAGCAGTTTAAACGGACAGGGGGTAGAACTCAATTCACCCCTCCACTTT,CASSLNGQGVELNSPLHF
many,TRBV4-1,TRBJ1-6,NA,TGCGCCAGCAGCCAATCGGGACACGAAAATAATTCACCCCTCCACTTT,CASSQSGHENNSPLHF
many,TRBV29-1,TRBJ1-2,TRBD1,TGCAGCGTTGAGCTAAATACCGGGACAGGGAGGGTGGGTGGCTACACCTTC,CSVELNTGTGRVGGYTF
many,TRBV5-6,TRBJ1-1,TRBD1,TGTGCCAGCAGCTTGAACAGGGGGACTGAAGCTTTCTTT,CASSLNRGTEAFF
many,TRBV28,TRBJ2-7,TRBD1,TGTGCCAGCAGTTTAATACTGGGACAGGGGCGATCATGGGGTCGTGGGCCTTACGAGCAGTACTTC,CASSLILGQGRSWGRGPYEQYF
many,TRBV19,TRBJ2-1,TRBD1,TGTGCCAGTAGTGGGCGCGGGCGGACAGGGAGTAATGAGCAGTTCTTC,CASSGRGRTGSNEQFF
NA,TRBV28,TRBJ2-7,TRBD2,TGTGCCAGCAGTTTATCCCCCGGGACTAGCGGGACCTACGAGCAGTACTTC,CASSLSPGTSGTYEQYF